The 2 T cell receptor beta chains below come from one sample, sequenced in a study of tumor-infiltrating lymphocytes in primary liver carcinoma. Total RNA (around 510 ng) served as template for TCR beta cDNA synthesis primed by a constant-region primer. ARM-PCR, slightly modified, supplied the TCR beta libraries through three nested multiplex PCR rounds. Each of the first two PCR rounds ran nine to ten cycles with TRBV1-TRBV30 forward and C-beta reverse primers. TCRdb ran MiXCR on the multiplex PCR reads and lists one entry per CDR3 protein. Seen here are 300,000 to 400,000 distinct CDR3 sequences, around three fifths observed once, and the top ten hold under 8.5%. Unsorted whole blood supplied the RNA, and germline DNA was extracted too. The sample comprised peripheral blood. The receptor source for this set is a man aged 40-50 years with primary liver carcinoma and hepatitis B virus infection.

About this clonotype: Since a much larger clone is just one base distant, this may be a read error. The chain carries TRBV6-1 and TRBJ2-7; maybe TRBD2 (6 bases). This CDR3 comprises 16 residues. Germline CDR1 is MNHNS and CDR2 is SASEGT. V was pared by 6 bases and J by 2 bases, with 20 bases between. CDR3: CASRLTIGAGTYEQYF. For the CDR3, the DNA is TGTGCCAGCAGGTTGACTATCGGGGCGGGGACCTACGAGCAGTACTTC.

A word on this clonotype: This could be a read error, since a much larger clone is one nucleotide away. This chain connects TRBV6-2 or TRBV6-3 to TRBJ2-3; D is undetermined. The CDR3 is 15 residues long. Germline V lookup: CDR1 MNHEY, CDR2 SVGEGT. As DNA, the CDR3 is TGTGCCAGCGGTTACGTCCACAGCTACAGAGATACGCAGTATTTT. This gives the protein CASGYVHSYRDTQYF.